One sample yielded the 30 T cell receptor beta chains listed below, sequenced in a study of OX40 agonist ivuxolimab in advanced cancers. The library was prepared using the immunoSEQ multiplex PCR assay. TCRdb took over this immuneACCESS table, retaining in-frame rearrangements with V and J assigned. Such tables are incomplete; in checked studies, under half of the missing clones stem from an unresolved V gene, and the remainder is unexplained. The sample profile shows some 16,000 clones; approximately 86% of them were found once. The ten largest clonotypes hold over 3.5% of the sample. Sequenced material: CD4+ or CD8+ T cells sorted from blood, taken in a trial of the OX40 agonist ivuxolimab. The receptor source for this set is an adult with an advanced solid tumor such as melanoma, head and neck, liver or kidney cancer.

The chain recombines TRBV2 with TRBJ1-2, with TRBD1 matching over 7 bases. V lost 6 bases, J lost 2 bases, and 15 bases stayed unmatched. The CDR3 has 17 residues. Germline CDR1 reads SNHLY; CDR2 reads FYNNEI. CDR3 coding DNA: TGTGCCAGCAGGGCCACCGGGACAGTAAGGGCCAACTATGGCTACACCTTC. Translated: CASRATGTVRANYGYTF.

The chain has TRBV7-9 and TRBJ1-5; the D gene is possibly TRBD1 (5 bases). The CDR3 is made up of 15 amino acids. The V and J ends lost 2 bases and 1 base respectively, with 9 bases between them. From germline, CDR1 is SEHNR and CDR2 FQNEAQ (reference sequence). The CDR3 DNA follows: TGTGCCAGCAGCTTACCCGGGGACAGCAATCAGCCCCAGCATTTT. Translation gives CASSLPGDSNQPQHF.

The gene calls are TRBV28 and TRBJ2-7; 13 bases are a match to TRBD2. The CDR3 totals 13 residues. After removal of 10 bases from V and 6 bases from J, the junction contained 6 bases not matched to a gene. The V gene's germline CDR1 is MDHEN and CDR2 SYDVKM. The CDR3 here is CATQRLAGGEQYF. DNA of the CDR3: TGTGCCACCCAAAGACTAGCGGGAGGCGAGCAGTACTTC.

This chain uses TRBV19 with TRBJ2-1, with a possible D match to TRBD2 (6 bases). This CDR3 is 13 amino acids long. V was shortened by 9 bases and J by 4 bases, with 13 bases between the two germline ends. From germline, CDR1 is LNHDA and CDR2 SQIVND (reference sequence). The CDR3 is CASAEGQYNEQFF. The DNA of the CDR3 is TGTGCCAGCGCGGAGGGCCAATACAATGAGCAGTTCTTC. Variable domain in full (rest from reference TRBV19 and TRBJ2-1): DGGITQSPKYLFRKEGQNVTLSCEQNLNHDAMYWYRQDPGQGLRLIYYSQIVNDFQKGDIAEGYSVSREKKESFPLTVTSAQKNPTAFYLCASAEGQYNEQFFGPGTRLTVL.

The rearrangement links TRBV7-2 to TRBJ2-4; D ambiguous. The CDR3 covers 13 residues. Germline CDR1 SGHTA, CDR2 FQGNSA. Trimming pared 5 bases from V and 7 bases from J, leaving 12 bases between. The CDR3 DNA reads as TGTGCCAGCAGCGAAGCTGTTGGGAACATTCAGTACTTC. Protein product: CASSEAVGNIQYF. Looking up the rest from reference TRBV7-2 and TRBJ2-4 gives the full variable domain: GAGVSQSPSNKVTEKGKDVELRCDPISGHTALYWYRQSLGQGLEFLIYFQGNSAPDKSGLPSDRFSAERTGGSVSTLTIQRTQQEDSAVYLCASSEAVGNIQYFGAGTRLSVL.

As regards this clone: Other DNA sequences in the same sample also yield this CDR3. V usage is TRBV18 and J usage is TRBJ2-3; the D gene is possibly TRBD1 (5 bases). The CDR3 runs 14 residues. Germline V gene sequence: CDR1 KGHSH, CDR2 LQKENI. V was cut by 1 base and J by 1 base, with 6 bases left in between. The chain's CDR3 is CASSPLQGTDTQYF. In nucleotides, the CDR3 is TGTGCCAGCTCACCACTACAGGGCACAGATACGCAGTATTTT.

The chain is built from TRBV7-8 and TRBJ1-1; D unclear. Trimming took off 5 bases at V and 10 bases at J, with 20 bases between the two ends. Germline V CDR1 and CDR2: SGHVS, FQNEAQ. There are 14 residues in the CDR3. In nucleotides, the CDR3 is TGTGCCAGCAGCCGCTCCAACGGGCTTGGGGTAGCTTTCTTT. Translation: CASSRSNGLGVAFF.

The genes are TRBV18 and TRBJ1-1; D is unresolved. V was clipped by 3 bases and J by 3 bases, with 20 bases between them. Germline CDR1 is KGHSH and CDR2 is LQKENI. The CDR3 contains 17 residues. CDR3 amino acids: CASSPNPTAAQDTEAFF. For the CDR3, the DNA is TGTGCCAGCTCACCCAACCCTACAGCGGCCCAGGACACTGAAGCTTTCTTT.

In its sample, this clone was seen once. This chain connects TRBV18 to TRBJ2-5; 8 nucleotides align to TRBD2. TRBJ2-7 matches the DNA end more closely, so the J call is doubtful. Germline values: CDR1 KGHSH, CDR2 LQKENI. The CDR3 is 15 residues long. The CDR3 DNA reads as TGTGCCAGCTCACCGGTTAGCGGGACCGCCTACGAGCAGTACTTC. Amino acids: CASSPVSGTAYEQYF.

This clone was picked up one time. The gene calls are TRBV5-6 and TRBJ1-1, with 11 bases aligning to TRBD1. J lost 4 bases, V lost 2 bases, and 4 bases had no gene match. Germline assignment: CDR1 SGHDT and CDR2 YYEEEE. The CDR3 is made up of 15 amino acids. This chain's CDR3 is CASSLGTGGFTEAFF. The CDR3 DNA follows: TGTGCCAGCAGCTTAGGGACAGGGGGGTTCACTGAAGCTTTCTTT.

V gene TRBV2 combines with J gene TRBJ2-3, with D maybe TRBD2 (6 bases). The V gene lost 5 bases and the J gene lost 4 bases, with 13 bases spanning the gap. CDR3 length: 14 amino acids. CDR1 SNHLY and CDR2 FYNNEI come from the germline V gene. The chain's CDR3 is CASSPEGGADTQYF. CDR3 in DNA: TGTGCCAGCAGTCCGGAGGGCGGTGCAGATACGCAGTATTTT.

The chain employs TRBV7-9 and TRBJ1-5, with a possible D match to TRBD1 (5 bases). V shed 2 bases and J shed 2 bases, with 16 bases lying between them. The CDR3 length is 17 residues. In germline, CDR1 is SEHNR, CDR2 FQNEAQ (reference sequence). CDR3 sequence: CASSLTGIQGGNQPQHF. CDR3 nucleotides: TGTGCCAGCAGCTTAACCGGGATCCAGGGTGGCAATCAGCCCCAGCATTTT.

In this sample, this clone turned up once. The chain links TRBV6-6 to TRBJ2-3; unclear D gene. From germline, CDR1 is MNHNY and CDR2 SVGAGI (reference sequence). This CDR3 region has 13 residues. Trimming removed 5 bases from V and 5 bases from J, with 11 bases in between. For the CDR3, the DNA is TGTGCCAGCAGTCGTCTCGGCGGAGATACGCAGTATTTT. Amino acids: CASSRLGGDTQYF.

The CDR3 reads CASSFNWDSLYEQYF. As DNA, the CDR3 is TGTGCCAGCAGCTTTAACTGGGACAGCCTCTACGAGCAGTACTTC. The rearrangement links TRBV7-2 to TRBJ2-7; TRBD1 matches 7 bases. Germline V gene sequence: CDR1 SGHTA, CDR2 FQGNSA. The CDR3 covers 15 residues. Unmatched junction bases numbered 8, after V lost 3 bases and J lost 3 bases.

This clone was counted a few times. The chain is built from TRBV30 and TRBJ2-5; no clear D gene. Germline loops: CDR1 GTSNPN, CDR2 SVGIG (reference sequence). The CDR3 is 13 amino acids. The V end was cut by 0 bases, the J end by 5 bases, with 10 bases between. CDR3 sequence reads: CAWSVPVAETQYF. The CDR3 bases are TGTGCCTGGAGTGTACCGGTAGCCGAGACCCAGTACTTC. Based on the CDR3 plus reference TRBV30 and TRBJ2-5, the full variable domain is SQTIHQWPATLVQPVGSPLSLECTVEGTSNPNLYWYRQAAGRGLQLLFYSVGIGQISSEVPQNLSASRPQDRQFILSSKKLLLSDSGFYLCAWSVPVAETQYFGPGTRLLVL.

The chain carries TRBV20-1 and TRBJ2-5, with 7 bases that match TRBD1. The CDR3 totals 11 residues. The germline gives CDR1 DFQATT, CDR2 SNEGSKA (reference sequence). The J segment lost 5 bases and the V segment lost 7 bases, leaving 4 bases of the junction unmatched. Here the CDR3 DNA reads TGCAGTGTTCCGGACAGGGAGACCCAGTACTTC. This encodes CSVPDRETQYF.

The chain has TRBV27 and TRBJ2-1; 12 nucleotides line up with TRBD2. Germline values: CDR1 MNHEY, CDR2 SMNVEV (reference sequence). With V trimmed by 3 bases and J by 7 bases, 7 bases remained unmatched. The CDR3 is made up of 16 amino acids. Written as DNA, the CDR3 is TGTGCCAGCAGTTTCAGACTAGCGGGAGAGGGGAATGAGCAGTTCTTC. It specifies CASSFRLAGEGNEQFF.

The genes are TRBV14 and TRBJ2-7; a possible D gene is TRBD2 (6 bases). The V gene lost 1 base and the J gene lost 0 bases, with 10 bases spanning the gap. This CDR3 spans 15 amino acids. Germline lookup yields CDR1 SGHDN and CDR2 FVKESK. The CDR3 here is CASSQVEGYSYEQYF. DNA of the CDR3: TGTGCCAGCAGCCAAGTGGAGGGCTACTCCTACGAGCAGTACTTC.

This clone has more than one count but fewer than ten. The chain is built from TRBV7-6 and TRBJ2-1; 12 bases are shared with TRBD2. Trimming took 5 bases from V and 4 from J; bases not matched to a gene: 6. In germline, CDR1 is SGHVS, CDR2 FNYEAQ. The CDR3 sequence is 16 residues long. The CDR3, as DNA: TGTGCCAGCAGCCCCAGGACTAGCGGGATATACAATGAGCAGTTCTTC. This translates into CASSPRTSGIYNEQFF.

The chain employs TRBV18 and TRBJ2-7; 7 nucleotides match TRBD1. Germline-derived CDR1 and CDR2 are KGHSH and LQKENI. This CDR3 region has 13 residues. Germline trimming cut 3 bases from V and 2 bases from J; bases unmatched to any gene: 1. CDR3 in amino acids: CASSPTGTYEQYF. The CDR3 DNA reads TGTGCCAGCTCACCGACAGGGACCTACGAGCAGTACTTC.

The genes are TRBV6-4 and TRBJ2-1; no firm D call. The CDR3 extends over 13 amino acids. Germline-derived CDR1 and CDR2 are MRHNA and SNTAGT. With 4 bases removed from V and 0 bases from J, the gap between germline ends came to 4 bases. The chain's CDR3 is CASSAFSYNEQFF. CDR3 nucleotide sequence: TGTGCCAGCAGTGCATTCTCCTACAATGAGCAGTTCTTC.

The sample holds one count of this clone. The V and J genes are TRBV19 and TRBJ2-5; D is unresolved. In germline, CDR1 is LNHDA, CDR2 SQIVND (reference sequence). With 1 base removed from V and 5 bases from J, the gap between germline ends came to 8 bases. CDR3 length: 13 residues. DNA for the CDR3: TGTGCCAGTAGTATAGGACGGACGGAGACCCAGTACTTC. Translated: CASSIGRTETQYF.

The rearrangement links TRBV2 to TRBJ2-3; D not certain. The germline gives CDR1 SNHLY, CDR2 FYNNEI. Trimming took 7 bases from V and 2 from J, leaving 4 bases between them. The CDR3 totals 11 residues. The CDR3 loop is CASKTTDTQYF. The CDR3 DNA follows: TGTGCCAGCAAGACCACAGATACGCAGTATTTT.

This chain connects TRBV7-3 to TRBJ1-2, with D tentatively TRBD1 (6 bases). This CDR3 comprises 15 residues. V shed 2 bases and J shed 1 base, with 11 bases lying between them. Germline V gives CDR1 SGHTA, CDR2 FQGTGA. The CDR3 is CASSLSKDSNYGYTF. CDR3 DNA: TGTGCCAGCAGCTTATCAAAGGACAGTAACTATGGCTACACCTTC.

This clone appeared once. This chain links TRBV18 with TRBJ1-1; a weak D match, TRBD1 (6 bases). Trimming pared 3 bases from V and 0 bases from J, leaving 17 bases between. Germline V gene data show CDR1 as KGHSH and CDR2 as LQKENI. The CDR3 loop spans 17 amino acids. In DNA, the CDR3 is TGTGCCAGCTCACCGAACAGGGAGCTTAGTATGAACACTGAAGCTTTCTTT. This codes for CASSPNRELSMNTEAFF.

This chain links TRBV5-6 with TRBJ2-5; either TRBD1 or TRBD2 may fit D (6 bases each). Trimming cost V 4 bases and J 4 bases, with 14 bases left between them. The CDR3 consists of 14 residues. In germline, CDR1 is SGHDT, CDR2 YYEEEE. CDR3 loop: CASSSTGAGETQYF. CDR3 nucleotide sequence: TGTGCCAGCAGCAGTACGGGGGCGGGAGAGACCCAGTACTTC. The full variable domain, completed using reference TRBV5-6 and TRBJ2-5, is DAGVTQSPTHLIKTRGQQVTLRCSPKSGHDTVSWYQQALGQGPQFIFQYYEEEERQRGNFPDRFSGHQFPNYSSELNVNALLLGDSALYLCASSSTGAGETQYFGPGTRLLVL.

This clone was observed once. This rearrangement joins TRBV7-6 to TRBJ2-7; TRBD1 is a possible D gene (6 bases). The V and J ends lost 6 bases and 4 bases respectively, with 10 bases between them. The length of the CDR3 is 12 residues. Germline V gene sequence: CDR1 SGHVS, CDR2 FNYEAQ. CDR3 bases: TGTGCCAGCAGTCTCCAGGGGTACGAGCAGTACTTC. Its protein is CASSLQGYEQYF. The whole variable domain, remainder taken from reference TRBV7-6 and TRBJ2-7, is GAGVSQSPRYKVTKRGQDVALRCDPISGHVSLYWYRQALGQGPEFLTYFNYEAQQDKSGLPNDRFSAERPEGSISTLTIQRTEQRDSAMYRCASSLQGYEQYFGPGTRLTVT.

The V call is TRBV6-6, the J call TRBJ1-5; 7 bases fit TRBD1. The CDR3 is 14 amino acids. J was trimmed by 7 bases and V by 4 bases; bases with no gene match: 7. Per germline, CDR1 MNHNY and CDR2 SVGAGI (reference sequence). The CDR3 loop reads CASSSTGSYQPQHF. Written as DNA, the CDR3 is TGTGCCAGCAGTTCGACAGGGTCGTACCAGCCCCAGCATTTT.

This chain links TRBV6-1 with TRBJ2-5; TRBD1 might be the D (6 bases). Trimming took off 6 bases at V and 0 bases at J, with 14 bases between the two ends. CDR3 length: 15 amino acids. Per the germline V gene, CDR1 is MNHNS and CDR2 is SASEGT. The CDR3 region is CASRGDRGNQETQYF. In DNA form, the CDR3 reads TGTGCCAGCAGGGGGGATAGGGGGAACCAAGAGACCCAGTACTTC.

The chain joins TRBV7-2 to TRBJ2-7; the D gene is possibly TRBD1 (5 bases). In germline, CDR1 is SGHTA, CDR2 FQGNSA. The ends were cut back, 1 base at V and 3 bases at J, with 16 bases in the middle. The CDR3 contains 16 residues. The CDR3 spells CASSLDLAGFDYEQYF. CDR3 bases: TGTGCCAGCAGCTTAGATCTGGCAGGGTTCGACTACGAGCAGTACTTC. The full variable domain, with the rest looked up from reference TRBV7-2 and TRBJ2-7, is GAGVSQSPSNKVTEKGKDVELRCDPISGHTALYWYRQSLGQGLEFLIYFQGNSAPDKSGLPSDRFSAERTGGSVSTLTIQRTQQEDSAVYLCASSLDLAGFDYEQYFGPGTRLTVT.